The source of this TCR beta chain is a study of T cell responses to AZD1222 COVID-19 vaccine. General study findings and limits: Two AZD1222 administrations were followed by greater Spike-specific TCR breadth and depth. Donors were chiefly white British, with a greater number of females, and clonal diversity was perhaps underestimated. Nearly half of spike-specific TCRs reportedly go after variant regions that carry no mutations. Scientists sampled the repertoires only once the peak T cell response had passed.

Trimming cost V 3 bases and J 8 bases, with 17 bases left between them. This CDR3 spans 14 amino acids. Germline assignment: CDR1 SGHRS and CDR2 YFSETQ. About this clone: The antigen is unknown.

Sequenced by immunoSEQ multiplex PCR; TCRdb stores in-frame clones only, minus some. The sample records around 70,000 clones, 87% being singletons. This clonotype originated in an adult who received the AZD1222 COVID-19 vaccine. Sequenced here: peripheral blood, sampled 28 days after the second AZD1222 dose. V gene TRBV5-1 combines with J gene TRBJ1-2, with D possibly TRBD1 on 5 matching bases. The CDR3 DNA reads as TGCGCCAGCAGCTCGGACTCCGGGGCCCCGGGCTACACCTTC. Amino acids: CASSSDSGAPGYTF.